The 7 T cell receptor beta chains below were found in one sample sequenced in a study of blood T cell repertoires in COVID-19 (dated by TCRdb to 2020 to 2022). Libraries were prepared through the immunoSEQ multiplex PCR assay. What TCRdb holds here is the immuneACCESS table cut down to in-frame rearrangements. Part of the clones is not present; checked against another copy, under half of the missing clones reflect an unresolved V gene, and the others are unexplained. The sample contains 53,000 or so clones, 65% to 80% of them found a single time. The ten top clones hold around 43% of the sample. Source material: peripheral blood. Source of these receptors: a man in his 70s with active or convalescent COVID-19.

The chain recombines TRBV7-2 with TRBJ1-2, with 10 bases identical to TRBD1. This CDR3 has 14 amino acids. With V trimmed by 5 bases and J by 5 bases, 5 bases remained unmatched. Germline-derived CDR1 and CDR2 are SGHTA and FQGNSA. The CDR3 loop is CASSLGTGAYGYTF. The CDR3 region has the DNA TGTGCCAGCAGCCTAGGGACAGGGGCTTATGGCTACACCTTC. Together with reference TRBV7-2 and TRBJ1-2, the CDR3 gives the full variable domain: GAGVSQSPSNKVTEKGKDVELRCDPISGHTALYWYRQSLGQGLEFLIYFQGNSAPDKSGLPSDRFSAERTGGSVSTLTIQRTQQEDSAVYLCASSLGTGAYGYTFGSGTRLTVV.

The chain joins TRBV2 to TRBJ1-1; 8 nucleotides align to TRBD1. V gave up 8 bases and J gave up 0 bases; unmatched junction bases: 2. Germline V lookup: CDR1 SNHLY, CDR2 FYNNEI. This CDR3 spans 13 amino acids. Here the CDR3 reads CASVRGLNTEAFF. DNA of the CDR3: TGTGCCAGCGTCAGGGGGCTGAACACTGAAGCTTTCTTT.

This clone was found once. V and J are TRBV27 and TRBJ2-6; perhaps TRBD2 as D (5 bases). Looked up from germline, CDR1 is MNHEY and CDR2 is SMNVEV (reference sequence). The CDR3 loop spans 15 amino acids. V lost 2 bases and J lost 2, with 7 bases in between. DNA of the CDR3: TGTGCCAGCAGTTTACCGGGAACTGGGGCCAACGTCCTGACTTTC. It yields the protein CASSLPGTGANVLTF.

The chain employs TRBV2 and TRBJ2-5; 7 bases align to TRBD2. Germline V lookup: CDR1 SNHLY, CDR2 FYNNEI. The V and J ends lost 4 bases and 4 bases, in that order; junction bases with no gene match: 9. The CDR3 sequence is 15 residues long. As DNA, the CDR3 is TGTGCCAGCAGTGCTCGCCCCTTAGCGGGAGAGACCCAGTACTTC. Protein product: CASSARPLAGETQYF.

The chain carries TRBV9 and TRBJ1-2; 9 nucleotides line up with TRBD1. This CDR3 is built from 16 residues. V trimming: 4 bases; J trimming: 0 bases; junction bases outside the gene matches: 7. CDR1 is SGDLS, CDR2 YYNGEE, per germline. The CDR3 is CASSRTGDAANYGYTF. In DNA, the CDR3 is TGTGCCAGCAGCAGGACAGGGGACGCCGCTAACTATGGCTACACCTTC.

V usage is TRBV6-5 and J usage is TRBJ2-5, with a weak D call TRBD1 (5 bases). The CDR3 sequence is 12 residues long. V gave up 9 bases and J gave up 2 bases, with 10 bases separating them. The germline CDR1 and CDR2 sequences are MNHEY and SVGAGI. The CDR3 spells CASPTAQETQYF. The CDR3, as DNA: TGTGCCAGTCCGACAGCTCAAGAGACCCAGTACTTC.

This clone was seen only a few times. The CDR3 loop is CASSGGSGGAGEQFF. The CDR3 coding sequence is TGTGCCAGCAGCGGAGGGAGCGGGGGGGCAGGTGAGCAGTTCTTC. V is TRBV5-4 and J is TRBJ2-1; 10 bases agree with TRBD2. The CDR3 is 15 amino acids. V shed 4 bases, J shed 9 bases, and the junction held 10 bases outside the gene matches. Per germline, CDR1 SGHNT and CDR2 YYREEE (reference sequence).